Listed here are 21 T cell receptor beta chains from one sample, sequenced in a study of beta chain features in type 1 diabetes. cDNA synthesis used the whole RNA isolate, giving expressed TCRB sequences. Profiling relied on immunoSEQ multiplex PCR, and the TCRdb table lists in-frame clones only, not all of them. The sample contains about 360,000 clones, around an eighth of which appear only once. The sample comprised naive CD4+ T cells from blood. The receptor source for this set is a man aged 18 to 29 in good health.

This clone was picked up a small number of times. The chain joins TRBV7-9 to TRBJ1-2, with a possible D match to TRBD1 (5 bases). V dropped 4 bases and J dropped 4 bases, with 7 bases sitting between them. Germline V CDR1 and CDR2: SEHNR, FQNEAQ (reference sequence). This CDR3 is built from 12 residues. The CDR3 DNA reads TGTGCCAGCAGCTGGGGCCTCTATGGCTACACCTTC. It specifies CASSWGLYGYTF.

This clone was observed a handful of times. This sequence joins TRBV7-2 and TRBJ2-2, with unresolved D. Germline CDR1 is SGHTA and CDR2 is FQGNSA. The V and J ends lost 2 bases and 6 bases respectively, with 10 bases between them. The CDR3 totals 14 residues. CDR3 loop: CASSLLTIAGELFF. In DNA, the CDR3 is TGTGCCAGCAGCTTACTTACTATCGCCGGGGAGCTGTTTTTT. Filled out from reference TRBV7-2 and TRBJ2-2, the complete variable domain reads GAGVSQSPSNKVTEKGKDVELRCDPISGHTALYWYRQSLGQGLEFLIYFQGNSAPDKSGLPSDRFSAERTGGSVSTLTIQRTQQEDSAVYLCASSLLTIAGELFFGEGSRLTVL.

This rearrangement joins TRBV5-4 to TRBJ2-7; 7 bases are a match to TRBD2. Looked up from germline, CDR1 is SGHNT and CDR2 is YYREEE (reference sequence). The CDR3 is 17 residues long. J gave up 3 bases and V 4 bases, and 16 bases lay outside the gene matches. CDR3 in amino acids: CASSPSLSGLEVYEQYF. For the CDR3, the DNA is TGTGCCAGCAGCCCGTCTTTATCTGGACTAGAGGTCTACGAGCAGTACTTC.

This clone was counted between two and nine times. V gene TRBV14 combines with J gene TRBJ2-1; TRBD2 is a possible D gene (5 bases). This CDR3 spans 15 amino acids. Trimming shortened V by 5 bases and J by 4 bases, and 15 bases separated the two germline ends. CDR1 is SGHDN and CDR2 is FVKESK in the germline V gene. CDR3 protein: CASSYARVGYNEQFF. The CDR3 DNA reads TGTGCCAGCAGCTATGCGCGGGTTGGGTACAATGAGCAGTTCTTC.

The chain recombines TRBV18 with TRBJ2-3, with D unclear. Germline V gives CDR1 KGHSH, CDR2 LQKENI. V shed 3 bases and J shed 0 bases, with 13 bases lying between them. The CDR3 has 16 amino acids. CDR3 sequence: CASSPPSSPSTDTQYF. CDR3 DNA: TGTGCCAGCTCACCGCCATCTAGTCCTAGCACAGATACGCAGTATTTT.

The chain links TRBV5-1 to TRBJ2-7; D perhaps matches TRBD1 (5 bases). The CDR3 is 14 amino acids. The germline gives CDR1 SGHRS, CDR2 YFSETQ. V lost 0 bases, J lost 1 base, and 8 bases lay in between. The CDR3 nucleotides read TGCGCCAGCAGCTTGGACGACAGTTCCTACGAGCAGTACTTC. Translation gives CASSLDDSSYEQYF.

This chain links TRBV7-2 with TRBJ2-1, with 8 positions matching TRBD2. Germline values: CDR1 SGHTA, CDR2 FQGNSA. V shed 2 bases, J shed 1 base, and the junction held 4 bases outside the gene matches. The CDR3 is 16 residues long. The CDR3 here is CASSLLLAGSYNEQFF. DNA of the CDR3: TGTGCCAGCAGCTTACTCCTAGCGGGTTCCTACAATGAGCAGTTCTTC.

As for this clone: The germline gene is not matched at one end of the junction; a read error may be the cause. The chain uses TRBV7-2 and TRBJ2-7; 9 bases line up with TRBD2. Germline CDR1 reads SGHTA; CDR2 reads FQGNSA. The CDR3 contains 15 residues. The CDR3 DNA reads TGCGCCAGCAGCCAGGGTAGCGGGGGCTCCTACGAGCAGTACTTC. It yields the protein CASSQGSGGSYEQYF.

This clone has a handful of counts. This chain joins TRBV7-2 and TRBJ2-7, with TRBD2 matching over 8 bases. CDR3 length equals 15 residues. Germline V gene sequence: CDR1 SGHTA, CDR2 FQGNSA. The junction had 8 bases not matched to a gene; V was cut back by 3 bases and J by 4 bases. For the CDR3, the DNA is TGTGCCAGCAGCTTGCAAGCGGGAGCGGCTTACGAGCAGTACTTC. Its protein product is CASSLQAGAAYEQYF.

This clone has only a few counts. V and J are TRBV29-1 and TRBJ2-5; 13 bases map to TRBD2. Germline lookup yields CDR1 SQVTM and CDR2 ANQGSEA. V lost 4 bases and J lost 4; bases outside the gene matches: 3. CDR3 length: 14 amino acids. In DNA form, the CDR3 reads TGCAGCGTTGCTCGACTAGCGGGGGGAGAGACCCAGTACTTC. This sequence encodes CSVARLAGGETQYF.

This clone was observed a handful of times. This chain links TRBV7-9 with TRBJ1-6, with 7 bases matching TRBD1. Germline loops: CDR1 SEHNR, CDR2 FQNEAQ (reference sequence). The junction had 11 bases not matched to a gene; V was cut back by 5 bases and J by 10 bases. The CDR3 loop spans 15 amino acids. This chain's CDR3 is CASSPGGSVESPLHF. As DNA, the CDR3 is TGTGCCAGCAGCCCAGGGGGGAGTGTAGAATCACCCCTCCACTTT.

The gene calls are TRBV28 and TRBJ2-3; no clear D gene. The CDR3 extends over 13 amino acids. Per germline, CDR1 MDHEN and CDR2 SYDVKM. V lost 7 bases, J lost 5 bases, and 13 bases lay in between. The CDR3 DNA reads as TGTGCCAGCAACCTGAATGGGCGAGATACGCAGTATTTT. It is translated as CASNLNGRDTQYF. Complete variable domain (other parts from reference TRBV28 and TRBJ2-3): DVKVTQSSRYLVKRTGEKVFLECVQDMDHENMFWYRQDPGLGLRLIYFSYDVKMKEKGDIPEGYSVSREKKERFSLILESASTNQTSMYLCASNLNGRDTQYFGPGTRLTVL.

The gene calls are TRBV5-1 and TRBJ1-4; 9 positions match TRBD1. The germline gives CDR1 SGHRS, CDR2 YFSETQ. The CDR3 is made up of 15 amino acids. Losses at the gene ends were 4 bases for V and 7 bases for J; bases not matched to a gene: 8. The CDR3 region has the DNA TGCGCCAGCAGCACTCCGGGACAGGGACTTGAAAAACTGTTTTTT. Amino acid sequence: CASSTPGQGLEKLFF.

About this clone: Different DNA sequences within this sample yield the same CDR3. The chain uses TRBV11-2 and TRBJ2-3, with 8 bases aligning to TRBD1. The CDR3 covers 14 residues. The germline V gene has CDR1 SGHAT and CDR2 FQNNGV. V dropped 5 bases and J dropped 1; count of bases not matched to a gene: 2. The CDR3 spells CASSQDRGTDTQYF. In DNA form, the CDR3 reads TGTGCCAGCAGCCAGGACAGGGGCACAGATACGCAGTATTTT.

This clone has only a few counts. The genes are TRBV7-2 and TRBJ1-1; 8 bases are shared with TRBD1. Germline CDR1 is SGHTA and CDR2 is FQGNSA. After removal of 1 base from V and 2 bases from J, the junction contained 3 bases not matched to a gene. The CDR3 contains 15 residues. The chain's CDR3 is CASSLGQGYNTEAFF. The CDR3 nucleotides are TGTGCCAGCAGCTTAGGACAGGGGTACAACACTGAAGCTTTCTTT.

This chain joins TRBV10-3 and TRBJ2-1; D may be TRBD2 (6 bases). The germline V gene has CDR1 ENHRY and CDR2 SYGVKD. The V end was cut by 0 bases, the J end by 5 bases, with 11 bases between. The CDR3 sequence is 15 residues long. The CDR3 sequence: CAISESGTFDNEQFF. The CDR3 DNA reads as TGTGCCATCAGTGAGTCGGGGACTTTCGACAATGAGCAGTTCTTC.

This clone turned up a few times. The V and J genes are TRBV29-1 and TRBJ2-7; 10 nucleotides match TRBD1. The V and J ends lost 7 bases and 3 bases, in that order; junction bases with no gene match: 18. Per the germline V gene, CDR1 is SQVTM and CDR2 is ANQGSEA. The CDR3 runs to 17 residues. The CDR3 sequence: CSATPPLGTGDGYEQYF. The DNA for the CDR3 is TGCAGCGCAACCCCCCCTCTCGGGACAGGGGACGGCTACGAGCAGTACTTC.

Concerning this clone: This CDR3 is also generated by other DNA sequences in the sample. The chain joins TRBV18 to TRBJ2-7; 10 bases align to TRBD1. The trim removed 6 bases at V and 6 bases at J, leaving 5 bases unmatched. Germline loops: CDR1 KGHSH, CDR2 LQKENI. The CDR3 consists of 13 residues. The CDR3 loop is CASSPGTGVEQYF. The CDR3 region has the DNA TGTGCCAGCTCTCCCGGGACAGGGGTCGAGCAGTACTTC.

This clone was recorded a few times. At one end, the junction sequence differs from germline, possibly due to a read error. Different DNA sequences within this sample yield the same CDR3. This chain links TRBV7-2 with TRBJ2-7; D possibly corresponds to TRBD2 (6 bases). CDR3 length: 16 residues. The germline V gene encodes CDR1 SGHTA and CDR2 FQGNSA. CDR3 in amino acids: CASSLRTREVGYEQYF. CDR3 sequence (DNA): TGCGCCAGCAGCTTAAGGACGAGGGAGGTCGGCTACGAGCAGTACTTC.

CDR3 region: CASSYADGRNEQYF. The CDR3 nucleotides read TGTGCCAGCAGTTACGCCGATGGGAGGAACGAGCAGTACTTC. The gene calls are TRBV6-5 and TRBJ2-7; D is possibly TRBD2 (6 bases). The germline V gene has CDR1 MNHEY and CDR2 SVGAGI. Trimming left V 2 bases short and J 5 bases short, with 13 bases between. This CDR3 spans 14 amino acids.

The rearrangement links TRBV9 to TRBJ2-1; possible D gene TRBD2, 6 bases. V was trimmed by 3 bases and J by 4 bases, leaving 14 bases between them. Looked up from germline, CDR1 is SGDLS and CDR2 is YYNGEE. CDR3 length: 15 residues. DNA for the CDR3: TGTGCCAGCAGCGCCGGGACTCCCCTTTACAATGAGCAGTTCTTC. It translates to CASSAGTPLYNEQFF.